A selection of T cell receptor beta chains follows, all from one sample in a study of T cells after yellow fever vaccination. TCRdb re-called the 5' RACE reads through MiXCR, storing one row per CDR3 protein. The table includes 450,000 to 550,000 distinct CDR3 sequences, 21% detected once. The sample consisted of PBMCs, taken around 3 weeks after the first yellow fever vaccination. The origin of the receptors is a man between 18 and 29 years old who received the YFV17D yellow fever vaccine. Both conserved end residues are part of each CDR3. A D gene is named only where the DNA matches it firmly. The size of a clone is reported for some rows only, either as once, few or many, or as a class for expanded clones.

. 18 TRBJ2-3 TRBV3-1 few CASSQSRRYRVGTDTQYF TGTGCCAGCAGCCAATCCCGACGGTACAGGGTGGGGACAGATACGCAGTATTTT
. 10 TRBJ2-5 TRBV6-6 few CASNRETQYF TGTGCCAGCAACAGGGAGACCCAGTACTTC
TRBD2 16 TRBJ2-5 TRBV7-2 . CASSLDSGEGQETQYF TGTGCCAGCAGCTTAGATAGCGGGGAGGGTCAAGAGACCCAGTACTTC
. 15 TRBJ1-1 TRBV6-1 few CASSTARGHFTEAFF TGTGCCAGCAGTACCGCCAGGGGCCACTTTACTGAAGCTTTCTTT
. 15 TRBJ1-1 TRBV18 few CASSRLKGWGTEAFF TGTGCCAGCTCACGCCTTAAGGGTTGGGGCACTGAAGCTTTCTTT
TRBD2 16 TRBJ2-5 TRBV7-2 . CASSLVAGGPEETQYF TGTGCCAGCAGCTTAGTAGCGGGGGGGCCCGAAGAGACCCAGTACTTC
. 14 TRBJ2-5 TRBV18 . CASSLDGGQETQYF TGTGCCAGCTCACTCGACGGGGGCCAAGAGACCCAGTACTTC
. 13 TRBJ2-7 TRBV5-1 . CASRFDSFNEQYF TGCGCCAGCAGATTCGACAGTTTTAACGAGCAGTACTTC
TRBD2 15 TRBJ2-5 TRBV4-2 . CASSQVAGGSKTQYF TGTGCCAGCAGCCAAGTAGCGGGGGGGTCGAAGACCCAGTACTTC
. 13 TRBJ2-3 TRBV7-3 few CASSREPSGTQYF TGTGCCAGCAGCCGGGAACCATCGGGTACGCAGTATTTT
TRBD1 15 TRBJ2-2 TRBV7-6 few CASSFGTGGHRELFF TGTGCCAGCAGCTTTGGGACAGGGGGCCATAGGGAGCTGTTTTTT
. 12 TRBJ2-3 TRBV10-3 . CAIREAKNTQYF TGTGCCATCAGAGAGGCGAAAAATACGCAGTATTTT
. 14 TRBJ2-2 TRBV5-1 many CASSLDPNTGELFF TGCGCCAGCAGCTTGGATCCGAACACCGGGGAGCTGTTTTTT
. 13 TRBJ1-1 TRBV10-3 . CAINPGQNTEAFF TGTGCCATCAATCCTGGACAGAACACTGAAGCTTTCTTT
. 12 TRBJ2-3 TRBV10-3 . CATKALADTQYF TGTGCCACCAAGGCCCTTGCGGATACGCAGTATTTT
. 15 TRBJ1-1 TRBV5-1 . CASSLFGGADTEAFF TGCGCCAGCAGCTTGTTTGGGGGGGCGGACACTGAAGCTTTCTTT
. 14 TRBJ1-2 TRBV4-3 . CASSQDAGLYGYTF TGCGCCAGCAGCCAAGACGCCGGACTCTATGGCTACACCTTC
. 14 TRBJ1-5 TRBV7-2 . CASSSSLQGQPQHF TGTGCCAGCAGCTCGAGCCTACAGGGCCAGCCCCAGCATTTT
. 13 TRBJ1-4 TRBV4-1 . CASSPGMTEKLFF TGCGCCAGCAGCCCTGGGATGACAGAAAAACTGTTTTTT
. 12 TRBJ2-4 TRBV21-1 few CASSHLLAGEYF TGTGCCAGCAGCCACCTCCTAGCGGGGGAGTACTTC
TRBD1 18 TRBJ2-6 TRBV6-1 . CASTAGTVDRSGANVLTF TGTGCCAGCACCGCCGGGACAGTGGATCGCTCTGGGGCCAACGTCCTGACTTTC
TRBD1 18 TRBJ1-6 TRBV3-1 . CATSQGGSGGSYNSPLHF TGTGCCACCAGCCAAGGTGGTTCAGGGGGCTCCTATAATTCACCCCTCCACTTT
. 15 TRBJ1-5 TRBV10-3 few CAISSLGGPNQPQHF TGTGCCATCAGTAGCCTGGGGGGGCCGAATCAGCCCCAGCATTTT
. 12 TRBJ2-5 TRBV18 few CASSPAQETQYF TGTGCCAGCTCCCCGGCCCAAGAGACCCAGTACTTC
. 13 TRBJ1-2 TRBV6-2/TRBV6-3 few CASSPGGGSGYTF TGTGCCAGCAGTCCCGGCGGGGGAAGCGGCTACACCTTC
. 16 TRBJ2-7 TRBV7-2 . CASSRQGRGVRYEQYF TGTGCCAGCAGCCGGCAGGGCAGGGGGGTTCGGTACGAGCAGTACTTC
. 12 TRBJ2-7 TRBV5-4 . CASSLDSLKQYF TGTGCCAGCAGTTTGGACAGTCTGAAGCAGTACTTC
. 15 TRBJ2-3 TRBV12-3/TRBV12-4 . CASSQDLNGADTQYF TGTGCCAGCTCCCAAGACTTGAACGGGGCAGATACGCAGTATTTT
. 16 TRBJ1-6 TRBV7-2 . CASSRGGSTYNSPLHF TGTGCCAGCAGCCGGGGGGGGAGTACTTATAATTCACCCCTCCACTTT
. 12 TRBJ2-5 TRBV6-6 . CASRLARETQYF TGTGCCAGCAGGCTAGCAAGAGAGACCCAGTACTTC
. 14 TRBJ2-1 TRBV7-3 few CASSRNPSYNEQFF TGTGCCAGCAGCCGGAACCCCTCCTACAATGAGCAGTTCTTC
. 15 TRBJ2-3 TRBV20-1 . CSATNLRGSTDTQYF TGCAGTGCTACCAATTTGAGGGGAAGCACAGATACGCAGTATTTT
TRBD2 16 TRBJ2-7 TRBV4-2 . CASSQGLAGGTYEQYF TGTGCCAGCAGCCAAGGACTAGCGGGGGGAACCTACGAGCAGTACTTC
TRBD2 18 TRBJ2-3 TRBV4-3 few CASSQDGGGRWSTDTQYF TGCGCCAGCAGCCAGGATGGCGGGGGAAGATGGAGCACAGATACGCAGTATTTT
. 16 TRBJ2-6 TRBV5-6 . CASSLPGAGGANVLTF TGTGCCAGCAGCTTGCCAGGCGCGGGGGGGGCCAACGTCCTGACTTTC
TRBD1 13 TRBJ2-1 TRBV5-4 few CASRTGGNNEQFF TGTGCCAGCAGGACAGGGGGAAACAATGAGCAGTTCTTC
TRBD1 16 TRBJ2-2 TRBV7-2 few CASRQYRGVNTGELFF TGTGCCAGCAGACAATACAGGGGGGTGAACACCGGGGAGCTGTTTTTT
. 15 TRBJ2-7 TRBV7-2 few CASSPHSVNSYEQYF TGTGCCAGCAGCCCCCACTCAGTGAACTCCTACGAGCAGTACTTC
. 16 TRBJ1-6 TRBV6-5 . CASSYSLQAGDSPLHF TGTGCCAGCAGTTACTCCCTTCAGGCAGGGGATTCACCCCTCCACTTT
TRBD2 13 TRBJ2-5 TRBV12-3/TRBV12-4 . CASRLAGEETQYF TGTGCCAGTAGACTAGCGGGGGAAGAGACCCAGTACTTC
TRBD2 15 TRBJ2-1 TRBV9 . CASSVTSGEYNEQFF TGTGCCAGCAGCGTTACTAGCGGGGAATACAATGAGCAGTTCTTC
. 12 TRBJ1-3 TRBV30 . CAWNRDGNTIYF TGTGCCTGGAATCGGGATGGAAACACCATATATTTT
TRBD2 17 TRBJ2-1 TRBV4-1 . CASSQAGGSGGYNEQFF TGCGCCAGCAGCCAAGCCGGGGGAAGCGGGGGATACAATGAGCAGTTCTTC
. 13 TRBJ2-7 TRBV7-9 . CASSPPRQYEQYF TGTGCCAGCAGCCCCCCGAGACAGTACGAGCAGTACTTC
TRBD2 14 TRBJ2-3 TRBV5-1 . CASSIRTSGDTQYF TGCGCCAGCAGCATTCGGACTAGCGGAGATACGCAGTATTTT
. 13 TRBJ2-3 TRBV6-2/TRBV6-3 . CASSYGTSDTQYF TGTGCCAGCAGTTACGGGACGTCAGATACGCAGTATTTT
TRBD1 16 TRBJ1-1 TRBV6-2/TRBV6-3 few CASSYSSRTGFGEAFF TGTGCCAGCAGTTACTCATCCAGGACAGGGTTCGGTGAAGCTTTCTTT
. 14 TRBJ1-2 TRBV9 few CASSVGGGTYGYTF TGTGCCAGCAGCGTAGGTGGGGGCACCTATGGCTACACCTTC
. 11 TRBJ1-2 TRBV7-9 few CASSLISGYTF TGTGCCAGCAGCTTAATCTCTGGCTACACCTTC
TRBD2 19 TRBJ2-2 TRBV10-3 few CAIKVDSAGGTANTGELFF TGTGCCATCAAGGTAGACTCGGCGGGGGGAACGGCGAACACCGGGGAGCTGTTTTTT
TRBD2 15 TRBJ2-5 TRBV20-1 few CSARDAAGGQETQYF TGCAGTGCTAGAGATGCAGCGGGGGGGCAGGAGACCCAGTACTTC
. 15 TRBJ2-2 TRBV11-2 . CASSLEWDDTGELFF TGTGCCAGCAGCTTAGAATGGGATGACACCGGGGAGCTGTTTTTT